The subject of this entry is one TCR beta chain. Its cognate antigen has yet to be identified. No base-level quality is on record; no much larger clone is a single base apart. This specimen comes from a study of blood T cell repertoires in COVID-19 (TCRdb year 2020). Notes on the research overall: Samples from collaborators originated in the United States, Italy and Spain and spanned both the acute and convalescent phases of COVID-19. The prospective study material was composed of cDNA or gDNA derived from T cells, B-cell-depleted T cells, or PBMCs. Subjects who had been exposed to COVID-19, were actively infected with it, or had recovered from it provided the deeply sampled blood TCRbeta repertoires that made up the dataset. The repertoires were released in a freely available public database intended as a resource for research on the immune response to SARS-CoV-2. Samples were obtained from the ongoing ImmuneRACE study (first 160 participants) and from 1,254 subjects provided by 6 global collaborators. A de-identified subject ID, COVID-19 status, age in years and sex were almost always included in the sample metadata. Where available, HLA class I and class II types were obtained from metadata supplied by the sample provider rather than from assay-based typing. Overall study outcomes, separate from this receptor: The quantity of clinical and demographic metadata differed by source and by participant and was supplied without curation.

The immunoSEQ Assay, a bias-controlled multiplex PCR, was used to amplify TCRbeta CDR3 regions from genomic DNA. As for how the authors treated the data: The number of nucleated cells in each sample was estimated from the amplification of reference gene primers within the assay. To quantify the absolute abundance of each unique TCRbeta CDR3 rearrangement, sequence reads were collapsed and filtered. Productive Simpson clonality was computed per sample as the square root of Simpson's diversity index over productive rearrangements. TCRdb holds this immuneACCESS table with in-frame rearrangements only. Some clones are missing; in checked studies, unresolved V genes explain under half, and the rest has no known cause. Clone size and the V and J calls come from that table; the DNA yielded D and trimming. A total of 110,000 to 150,000 clones appear in this sample, about 84% of them only once. In total, the top ten clones hold 5.5% to 8% of the sample.

The collaborating institutions used their own protocols to collect whole blood in K2EDTA tubes. For TCRbeta analysis, collaborators shipped samples as frozen whole blood, isolated PBMCs, or DNA extracted from either of those sample types. CDR1 and CDR2 were assigned from the germline V gene as MNHEY and SVGEGT. The CDR3, cysteine through phenylalanine, is 15 amino acids long. The sequence is cut down to CDR3 DNA, 45 bases in frame from base 1. V is reduced by 0 bases and J by 7 bases, leaving a spacing of 14 bases between them. What was sequenced was peripheral blood. This receptor was identified in a human donor in a cohort sampled during active COVID-19. Here the chain combines TRBV6-2 or TRBV6-3 and TRBJ2-3; 7 matching bases give a weak D call of TRBD2. This receptor carries the CDR3 CASSYSGGGRHTQYF. Here is the DNA: TGTGCCAGCAGTTACTCAGGGGGGGGGAGGCATACGCAGTATTTT.